These 22 T cell receptor beta chains originate from one sample sequenced in a study of blood T cell repertoires in COVID-19. The data were produced by immunoSEQ multiplex PCR, yet TCRdb's version contains in-frame clones alone and is incomplete. The sample records tens of thousands of clones, approximately 90% being singletons. The sequenced sample was peripheral blood. Receptors originate from a human donor in a cohort sampled during active COVID-19.

This clone has more than one count but fewer than ten. The V call is TRBV5-5, the J call TRBJ2-3, with 11 bases matching TRBD2. The germline V gene encodes CDR1 SGHKS and CDR2 YYEKEE (reference sequence). There are 15 residues in the CDR3. The J segment lost 9 bases and the V segment lost 5 bases, leaving 11 bases of the junction unmatched. The CDR3: CASRGTSGLQGTQYF. The DNA of the CDR3 is TGTGCCAGCAGAGGGACTAGCGGCCTTCAGGGAACGCAGTATTTT.

This sequence joins TRBV7-2 and TRBJ1-2; tentative D call: TRBD1 (5 bases). The germline gives CDR1 SGHTA, CDR2 FQGNSA. This CDR3 comprises 15 residues. Trimming removed 3 bases at V and 5 bases at J, with 16 bases between. The CDR3: CASSFSGRGGYGYTF. CDR3 bases: TGTGCCAGCAGCTTTTCAGGGCGAGGCGGATATGGCTACACCTTC.

The chain employs TRBV11-1 and TRBJ2-2, with D uncertain. The V gene lost 3 bases and the J gene lost 7 bases, with 9 bases spanning the gap. The length of the CDR3 is 13 residues. In germline, CDR1 is SGHAT, CDR2 FQDESV (reference sequence). The CDR3 is CASSLDQVGELFF. CDR3 in DNA: TGTGCCAGCAGCTTGGATCAGGTCGGGGAGCTGTTTTTT.

V usage is TRBV6-1 and J usage is TRBJ1-5, with D unclear. V lost 2 bases and J 0 bases, leaving 8 bases between the germline ends. The CDR3 contains 15 residues. Germline assignment: CDR1 MNHNS and CDR2 SASEGT. In DNA form, the CDR3 reads TGTGCCAGCAGTGAACTGGCCAGTAGCAATCAGCCCCAGCATTTT. Translation: CASSELASSNQPQHF.

This clone showed up just a few times. This chain connects TRBV5-4 to TRBJ1-1; D might be TRBD1 (6 bases). CDR1 SGHNT and CDR2 YYREEE come from the germline V gene (reference sequence). CDR3 length: 15 residues. Trimming stripped 0 bases from V and 1 base from J, with 10 bases between. The CDR3 reads CASSLAGQSNTEAFF. The CDR3 region has the DNA TGTGCCAGCAGCTTGGCCGGACAGTCGAACACTGAAGCTTTCTTT.

The chain uses TRBV9 and TRBJ2-7; 14 bases map to TRBD2. The CDR3 loop spans 18 amino acids. CDR1 and CDR2 from the germline V gene are SGDLS and YYNGEE. Trimming took 0 bases from V and 4 from J; bases not matched to a gene: 9. Here the CDR3 DNA reads TGTGCCAGCAGCGTAGAGTCAGCCGGGACTAGCGGGAGTTACGAGCAGTACTTC. Its protein is CASSVESAGTSGSYEQYF.

The V and J genes are TRBV3-1 (or the pseudogene TRBV3-2) and TRBJ1-5, with D perhaps matching TRBD1 (5 bases). The V gene lost 1 base and the J gene lost 1 base, with 5 bases spanning the gap. The CDR3 sequence is 14 residues long. The germline CDR1 and CDR2 sequences are LGHDT and YNNKEL (reference sequence). CDR3 residues: CASSQGQSNQPQHF. The CDR3 coding sequence is TGTGCCAGCAGCCAAGGACAGAGCAATCAGCCCCAGCATTTT.

This chain joins TRBV18 and TRBJ1-6; D is perhaps TRBD1 (6 bases). The CDR3 consists of 15 residues. V was shortened by 4 bases and J by 3 bases, with 10 bases between the two germline ends. In germline, CDR1 is KGHSH, CDR2 LQKENI. In DNA, the CDR3 is TGTGCCAGCTCACAGTCGGGACACTATAATTCACCCCTCCACTTT. It codes for CASSQSGHYNSPLHF. Filled out from reference TRBV18 and TRBJ1-6, the complete variable domain reads NAGVMQNPRHLVRRRGQEARLRCSPMKGHSHVYWYRQLPEEGLKFMVYLQKENIIDESGMPKERFSAEFPKEGPSILRIQQVVRGDSAAYFCASSQSGHYNSPLHFGNGTRLTVT.

This chain links TRBV2 with TRBJ2-4, with TRBD2 identical over 12 bases. The CDR3 is 16 amino acids. After removal of 2 bases from V and 2 bases from J, the junction contained 1 base not matched to a gene. The germline V gene encodes CDR1 SNHLY and CDR2 FYNNEI. CDR3 amino acids: CASSELAGGSKNIQYF. CDR3 coding DNA: TGTGCCAGCAGTGAACTAGCGGGAGGGTCCAAAAACATTCAGTACTTC.

The V call is TRBV3-1 (or the pseudogene TRBV3-2), the J call TRBJ1-1; D uncertain. Trimming shortened V by 2 bases and J by 6 bases, and 7 bases separated the two germline ends. Germline V gene data show CDR1 as LGHDT and CDR2 as YNNKEL (reference sequence). This CDR3 spans 12 amino acids. CDR3 sequence (DNA): TGTGCCAGCAGCCAATGGGGAGCTGAAGCTTTCTTT. Protein: CASSQWGAEAFF.

This clone was found a few times. This chain uses TRBV19 with TRBJ1-5; D is ambiguous. The CDR3 covers 13 residues. Trimming took 7 bases from V and 3 from J, leaving 10 bases between them. The germline gives CDR1 LNHDA, CDR2 SQIVND (reference sequence). The CDR3 sequence: CASKSHFNQPQHF. The CDR3 nucleotides read TGTGCCAGTAAAAGTCACTTCAATCAGCCCCAGCATTTT.

About this clone itself: At the DNA level, this CDR3 is encoded by other sequences in the same sample as well. The chain links TRBV23-1 to TRBJ2-2; the D is unclear. TRBV23-1 is known as an ORF, though its function is uncertain. This CDR3 has 12 residues. The CDR3 DNA sequence: TGCGCTAGCCTAGGAGTATCCGGGGAGCTGTTTTTT. Amino acids: CASLGVSGELFF.

The table lists this clone with a few counts. The rearrangement links TRBV7-8 to TRBJ1-3; D not certain. There are 16 residues in the CDR3. Trimming pared 5 bases from V and 4 bases from J, leaving 18 bases between. Per germline, CDR1 SGHVS and CDR2 FQNEAQ. CDR3 in DNA: TGTGCCAGCAGCCCCTTGCGGGAGGGCAAGGGAAACACCATATATTTT. Translation: CASSPLREGKGNTIYF.

The chain has TRBV5-1 and TRBJ2-1; a weak D match, TRBD1 (6 bases). V was trimmed by 4 bases and J by 4 bases, leaving 9 bases between them. CDR3 size: 13 residues. Looked up from germline, CDR1 is SGHRS and CDR2 is YFSETQ. The CDR3: CASSETGYNEQFF. For the CDR3, the DNA is TGCGCCAGCAGCGAAACAGGGTACAATGAGCAGTTCTTC.

CDR3 DNA sequence: TGTGCCAGCAGCTTAGCGACAGGGCTGAACACTGAAGCTTTCTTT. This gives the protein CASSLATGLNTEAFF. This chain uses TRBV7-3 with TRBJ1-1; 7 nucleotides line up with TRBD1. Germline loops: CDR1 SGHTA, CDR2 FQGTGA. The CDR3 runs to 15 residues. J was trimmed by 0 bases and V by 2 bases; bases with no gene match: 3.

CDR3 residues: CASSPRYVTSVRGSGETQYF. Here the CDR3 DNA reads TGTGCCAGCAGCCCCCGATACGTCACTAGCGTCAGAGGGAGCGGGGAGACCCAGTACTTC. This rearrangement joins TRBV6-2 or TRBV6-3 to TRBJ2-5, with TRBD2 identical over 7 bases. The CDR3 spans 20 residues. Germline V gene lookup returns CDR1 MNHEY and CDR2 SVGEGT. V trimming: 6 bases; J trimming: 5 bases; junction bases outside the gene matches: 27.

The chain has TRBV28 and TRBJ1-2; 9 bases are shared with TRBD1. There are 15 residues in the CDR3. Germline V gene data show CDR1 as MDHEN and CDR2 as SYDVKM. The trim removed 3 bases at V and 4 bases at J, leaving 6 bases unmatched. The CDR3 bases are TGTGCCAGCAGTTTGGGGGACAGGGTACCCTATGGCTACACCTTC. It codes for CASSLGDRVPYGYTF.

This clone has a handful of counts. The J gene is TRBJ1-3, the V gene TRBV5-1; D might be TRBD1 (6 bases). The CDR3 runs to 15 residues. Germline V gene sequence: CDR1 SGHRS, CDR2 YFSETQ. The germline V and J ends were trimmed by 4 bases and 2 bases, with 13 bases remaining between them. This CDR3 is CASSPRGGTGNTIYF. The CDR3 region has the DNA TGCGCCAGCAGCCCCAGGGGCGGTACTGGAAACACCATATATTTT.

The J gene is TRBJ2-7, the V gene TRBV7-9; TRBD1 aligns across 8 bases. Trimming cost V 5 bases and J 1 base; bases outside gene matches: 13. Germline V CDR1 and CDR2: SEHNR, FQNEAQ (reference sequence). The CDR3 has 17 amino acids. CDR3 coding DNA: TGTGCCAGCAGCCTCGGTGGTGGGGGGACAGGTTCCTACGAGCAGTACTTC. Its translation is CASSLGGGGTGSYEQYF.

The chain has TRBV12-3 or TRBV12-4 and TRBJ2-5; TRBD1 matches 9 bases. The J segment lost 3 bases and the V segment lost 6 bases, leaving 2 bases of the junction unmatched. The CDR3 consists of 13 residues. The CDR3 is CASRTGGKETQYF. Here the CDR3 DNA reads TGTGCCAGCAGGACAGGGGGGAAAGAGACCCAGTACTTC.

The chain employs TRBV14 and TRBJ2-2; TRBD2 might be the D (5 bases). The length of the CDR3 is 16 residues. V dropped 3 bases and J dropped 2 bases, with 13 bases sitting between them. Per germline, CDR1 SGHDN and CDR2 FVKESK. This chain's CDR3 is CASSHVDSINTGELFF. In nucleotides, the CDR3 is TGTGCCAGCAGCCACGTGGACTCTATAAACACCGGGGAGCTGTTTTTT.

This chain links TRBV19 with TRBJ1-6; TRBD1 matches 7 bases. With V trimmed by 6 bases and J by 5 bases, 4 bases remained unmatched. Germline CDR1 is LNHDA and CDR2 is SQIVND (reference sequence). CDR3 length: 14 residues. In DNA form, the CDR3 reads TGTGCCAGTAGCCCCGGGACAGATAATTCACCCCTCCACTTT. Translating it yields CASSPGTDNSPLHF.